Each of the 7 T cell receptor beta chains below was sequenced from the same sample in a study of blood T cell repertoires in COVID-19. The method was immunoSEQ multiplex PCR; TCRdb's version includes in-frame clones alone and lacks a portion of them. The sample contains roughly 190,000 clones, around 90% of which appear only once. Sequencing was performed on peripheral blood. These TCRs come from a man aged 45-65 years with acute or convalescent COVID-19.

The V and J genes are TRBV7-8 and TRBJ1-5; D not resolved. Germline V gives CDR1 SGHVS, CDR2 FQNEAQ. Trimming shortened V by 5 bases and J by 5 bases, and 7 bases separated the two germline ends. The CDR3 runs to 12 residues. For the CDR3, the DNA is TGTGCCAGCAGCCATACAGATCAGCCCCAGCATTTT. Its protein is CASSHTDQPQHF.

The gene calls are TRBV11-2 and TRBJ1-1, with 7 bases fitting TRBD1. The ends lost 4 bases at V and 4 bases at J; junction bases unmatched: 9. The CDR3 loop spans 15 amino acids. Germline CDR1 reads SGHAT; CDR2 reads FQNNGV. The CDR3 protein is CASSSQQGMGTEAFF. For the CDR3, the DNA is TGTGCCAGCAGCTCACAACAGGGGATGGGCACTGAAGCTTTCTTT.

This clone was detected once. The chain links TRBV28 to TRBJ2-7; D unclear. Germline lookup yields CDR1 MDHEN and CDR2 SYDVKM. Trimming cost V 8 bases and J 3 bases, with 11 bases left between them. The CDR3 runs 12 residues. The DNA for the CDR3 is TGTGCCAGCTCACGCGGCGGCTACGAGCAGTACGTC. This encodes CASSRGGYEQYV.

The chain recombines TRBV10-3 with TRBJ1-3; D remains unclear. Trimming removed 3 bases from V and 0 bases from J, with 15 bases in between. The CDR3 contains 17 residues. From germline, CDR1 is ENHRY and CDR2 SYGVKD. This chain's CDR3 is CAISDLEGLYSGNTIYF. DNA of the CDR3: TGTGCCATCAGTGACTTGGAGGGCCTTTACTCTGGAAACACCATATATTTT.

Here the CDR3 DNA reads TGTGCCAGCAGCTTACGTGGCGGGGGTTCCTACGAGCAGTACTTC. Protein product: CASSLRGGGSYEQYF. The rearrangement links TRBV13 to TRBJ2-7; 7 bases are shared with TRBD2. The junction had 5 bases not matched to a gene; V was cut back by 2 bases and J by 1 base. In germline, CDR1 is PRHDT, CDR2 FYEKMQ (reference sequence). The CDR3 totals 15 residues.

The rearrangement joins TRBV6-6 to TRBJ2-5; 10 nucleotides line up with TRBD1. Germline V gives CDR1 MNHNY, CDR2 SVGAGI (reference sequence). With 6 bases clipped from V and 5 bases from J, the junction kept 3 bases outside the gene matches. The length of the CDR3 is 13 residues. The CDR3 DNA reads as TGTGCCAGCAGGGGACAGGGGCGGGAGACCCAGTACTTC. Amino acid sequence: CASRGQGRETQYF.

V and J are TRBV19 and TRBJ2-5; possible D gene TRBD1, 6 bases. With 7 bases removed from V and 3 bases from J, the gap between germline ends came to 18 bases. CDR3 size: 15 residues. Germline CDR1 and CDR2: LNHDA and SQIVND (reference sequence). The CDR3 region is CASTRKDSGKETQYF. CDR3 sequence (DNA): TGTGCCAGTACTCGCAAGGACAGCGGAAAAGAGACCCAGTACTTC.